This T cell receptor (beta chain) was captured by sequencing in a study of molecular identifiers for immune sequencing clone quantification. The sorting of naive CD8 T cells used the CD8+CD4-CCR7+CD45RA+ phenotype. This clonotype turned up a few times. Its specificity is not known. The CDR3 has 15 amino acids. Germline CDR1 SGHVS, CDR2 FQNEAQ. The ends were cut back, 4 bases at V and 8 bases at J, with 20 bases in the middle. Overall study findings and caveats: For effector cells, clones above 20 RNA copies held over 98% of molecules; for naive cells, under 1%.

The authors built bulk TCR libraries by previously described methods with listed TCR primers. TCRdb reanalysed the PCR reads using MiXCR and keeps one entry per CDR3 protein. The table lists about 510,000 distinct CDR3 sequences, about 20% of them singletons. The sequence derives from a human donor in good health. Some libraries in this study had Jurkat cell RNA spiked in. The sample taken for sequencing was naive CD8+ T cells from blood, with Jurkat cell RNA spiked in. Subset defined: FACS-sorted CD8+CD4-CCR7+CD45RA+ naive T cells. The chain couples TRBV7-8 to TRBJ1-2; D uncertain. The CDR3 protein is CASSSDKVISWGYTF. The CDR3 nucleotides read TGTGCCAGCAGCTCTGACAAGGTGATTTCTTGGGGCTACACCTTC.